What follows describes a single T cell receptor beta chain. This CDR3 contains 12 residues. The germline gives CDR1 SEHNR, CDR2 FQNEAQ (reference sequence). V lost 7 bases and J 6 bases, leaving 10 bases between the germline ends. The data were produced by immunoSEQ multiplex PCR, yet TCRdb's version contains in-frame clones alone and is incomplete. Of fewer than 350,000 clones in the sample, 81% were seen once. This sample stems from a study of blood T cell repertoires in COVID-19. Study-wide context: The United States, Italy and Spain provided the acute and convalescent COVID-19 samples. PBMCs, B-cell-depleted T cells, or T cells were the source of the cDNA or gDNA that made up the material.

The sample taken for sequencing was peripheral blood. This sequence was found in a woman in her sixties or seventies with active or convalescent COVID-19. The chain combines TRBV7-9 with TRBJ2-1; no definite D call. The CDR3 loop reads CASMKPPNEQFF. The DNA of the CDR3 is TGTGCCAGCATGAAGCCGCCCAATGAGCAGTTCTTC.